The clone carrying this T cell receptor (beta chain) was recorded once. What it recognizes is unknown. Germline V gives CDR1 SSHAT, CDR2 FNYEAQ (reference sequence). CDR3 length: 15 amino acids. V was cut by 5 bases and J by 1 base, with 11 bases left in between. The data derive from a study of CD4 T cells in relation to SARS-CoV-2 and coronaviruses. CD4+ T cells from unexposed donors were obtained before the COVID-19 pandemic (2011-2018). After about ten days of culture, CD4+ T cells were isolated. Method: immunoSEQ multiplex PCR; TCRdb's copy keeps in-frame clones and lacks some. Among around 24,000 clones, about 70% were seen once, and the ten largest hold 10%.

The V and J genes are TRBV7-7 and TRBJ2-2, with D possibly matching TRBD2 (5 bases). Sequences were obtained from CD4+ T cells from PBMCs, cultured in vitro. The receptor was isolated from a human donor in good health. The CDR3 reads CASSRRTLNTGELFF. CDR3 DNA sequence: TGTGCCAGCAGCCGTAGGACTTTGAACACCGGGGAGCTGTTTTTT.